One sample yielded the 5 T cell receptor beta chains listed below, sequenced in a study of blood T cells in healthy people across ages. Alongside a J-beta primer mix, a sample-barcoded 5' primer served in a second PCR lasting about 7 to 12 cycles. Using its own MiXCR run on the 5' RACE reads, TCRdb lists one record per CDR3 protein. Among 1.2 million to 1.5 million distinct CDR3 sequences listed, around 42% were seen once. Sequencing was performed on blood. The receptors here all came from a woman younger than 35 in good health.

This clonotype was seen once. The genes are TRBV2 and TRBJ2-7; 10 bases agree with TRBD2. The CDR3 covers 16 residues. The ends lost 2 bases at V and 2 bases at J; junction bases unmatched: 6. CDR1 is SNHLY, CDR2 FYNNEI, per germline. CDR3 protein: CASSERAGGRTYEQYF. Written as DNA, the CDR3 is TGTGCCAGCAGTGAAAGAGCGGGAGGGCGGACCTACGAGCAGTACTTC. Full variable domain (rest looked up from reference TRBV2 and TRBJ2-7): EPEVTQTPSHQVTQMGQEVILRCVPISNHLYFYWYRQILGQKVEFLVSFYNNEISEKSEIFDDQFSVERPDGSNFTLKIRSTKLEDSAMYFCASSERAGGRTYEQYFGPGTRLTVT.

The chain uses TRBV27 and TRBJ1-6; a weak D match, TRBD1 (6 bases). V lost 7 bases, J lost 7 bases, and 23 bases lay in between. The CDR3 sequence is 17 residues long. Germline CDR1 is MNHEY and CDR2 is SMNVEV (reference sequence). The CDR3 is CASKERVGGQLNSPLHF. The CDR3 nucleotides read TGTGCCAGCAAGGAGCGTGTCGGGGGACAACTAAATTCACCCCTCCACTTT.

The chain has TRBV10-3 and TRBJ1-5; the D is unclear. This CDR3 region has 14 residues. V shed 3 bases and J shed 4 bases, with 10 bases lying between them. The germline CDR1 and CDR2 sequences are ENHRY and SYGVKD. This chain's CDR3 is CAISDGVGNQPQHF. CDR3 nucleotide sequence: TGTGCCATCAGTGATGGGGTTGGGAATCAGCCCCAGCATTTT.

The CDR3 coding sequence is TGTGCCAGCAGTTTGCGGGCCCAGGGGACCCAGTACTTC. It encodes CASSLRAQGTQYF. The chain joins TRBV12-3 or TRBV12-4 to TRBJ2-5, with D possibly being TRBD1 or TRBD2 (5 bases each). The germline V and J ends were trimmed by 3 bases and 7 bases, with 12 bases remaining between them. The CDR3 is 13 amino acids.

This clonotype showed up just a few times. The gene calls are TRBV20-1 and TRBJ2-7, with D tentatively TRBD2 (5 bases). The CDR3 extends over 13 amino acids. Looked up from germline, CDR1 is DFQATT and CDR2 is SNEGSKA (reference sequence). Trimming removed 5 bases from V and 2 bases from J, with 13 bases in between. CDR3 amino acids: CSAGLRATYEQYF. DNA for the CDR3: TGCAGTGCTGGACTCCGGGCTACCTACGAGCAGTACTTC.